What follows are 30 T cell receptor beta chains derived from one specimen sequenced in a study of T cell repertoires in cytomegalovirus infection. Antigens of these TCRs are unknown. TCRdb itself ran the reads through MiXCR, one entry per CDR3 protein. This sample has about 830,000 distinct CDR3 sequences, with around a third found just once. Sequencing used cultured CD8+ T cells from PBMCs, obtained from culture after CMV antigen stimulation. These receptor sequences come from a human donor in good health (CMV status not recorded). Some clones in this sample may be carry-over from other donors' samples.

In this sample, this clonotype turned up a few times. The V and J genes are TRBV4-1 and TRBJ1-1, with D perhaps matching TRBD1 (6 bases). V was cut by 2 bases and J by 1 base, with 14 bases left in between. This CDR3 is 16 amino acids long. The V gene's germline CDR1 is MGHRA and CDR2 YSYEKL. The CDR3 spells CASSQRTAEWNTEAFF. The CDR3 region has the DNA TGCGCCAGCAGCCAACGGACAGCCGAGTGGAACACTGAAGCTTTCTTT.

This clonotype was seen a few times. The CDR3 sequence is CASSFRLENEQYF. The CDR3 DNA is TGTGCCAGCAGTTTCAGGTTAGAAAACGAGCAGTACTTC. The V gene is TRBV27, the J gene TRBJ2-7; D gene unclear. This CDR3 comprises 13 residues. Trimming removed 3 bases at V and 5 bases at J, with 11 bases between. The germline V gene encodes CDR1 MNHEY and CDR2 SMNVEV (reference sequence).

The genes are TRBV10-1 and TRBJ2-7; D unclear. The CDR3 runs 14 residues. The V gene lost 3 bases and the J gene lost 3 bases, with 12 bases spanning the gap. Looked up from germline, CDR1 is WNHNN and CDR2 is SYGVQD (reference sequence). The CDR3 DNA sequence: TGCGCCAGCAGTGAAGTTGTCCCCATCTACGAGCAGTACTTC. Translating it yields CASSEVVPIYEQYF.

This clonotype has a handful of counts. V is TRBV6-5 and J is TRBJ2-2; either TRBD1 or TRBD2 may supply D (5 bases each). This CDR3 region has 16 residues. The germline V and J ends were trimmed by 7 bases and 5 bases, with 20 bases remaining between them. Germline V lookup: CDR1 MNHEY, CDR2 SVGAGI. The CDR3 DNA reads as TGTGCCAGCACCTCAGTCCAGACATGGGGGACCGGGGAGCTGTTTTTT. It yields the protein CASTSVQTWGTGELFF.

The rearrangement joins TRBV28 to TRBJ1-4; TRBD1 might be the D (5 bases). The V and J ends lost 8 bases and 8 bases respectively, with 15 bases between them. The length of the CDR3 is 13 residues. The germline CDR1 and CDR2 sequences are MDHEN and SYDVKM. CDR3 loop: CASLDKGKEKLFF. CDR3 DNA: TGTGCCAGCCTCGACAAGGGGAAAGAAAAACTGTTTTTT.

The rearrangement links TRBV12-3 or TRBV12-4 to TRBJ1-4; D is uncertain. The CDR3 contains 14 residues. The V gene lost 6 bases and the J gene lost 0 bases, with 8 bases spanning the gap. CDR3 sequence reads: CASRESPTNEKLFF. The CDR3 DNA sequence: TGTGCCAGCAGGGAGTCCCCAACTAATGAAAAACTGTTTTTT.

The sample holds a few counts of this clonotype. J is TRBJ2-1 and V is TRBV15, with D unclear. The CDR3 contains 16 residues. Germline V CDR1 and CDR2: LNHNV, YYDKDF (reference sequence). V lost 3 bases and J 4 bases, leaving 16 bases between the germline ends. This CDR3 is CATSSGGAQPYNEQFF. The CDR3 region has the DNA TGTGCCACCAGCAGCGGCGGAGCCCAACCTTACAATGAGCAGTTCTTC.

This clonotype occurred many times. The rearrangement links TRBV7-2 to TRBJ2-7; D perhaps matches TRBD2 (6 bases). V was clipped by 5 bases and J by 4 bases, with 15 bases between them. The CDR3 spans 14 residues. Germline assignment: CDR1 SGHTA and CDR2 FQGNSA. CDR3 DNA sequence: TGTGCCAGCAGCCCTAGCGAGAAAAGTTACGAGCAGTACGTC. This encodes CASSPSEKSYEQYV.

The chain combines TRBV27 with TRBJ2-7; D may be TRBD1 (5 bases). V was pared by 6 bases and J by 7 bases, with 16 bases between. This CDR3 has 13 residues. The germline gives CDR1 MNHEY, CDR2 SMNVEV (reference sequence). The CDR3 coding sequence is TGTGCCAGCAGCACAGGTTCCTCGGTTGAGCAGTACTTC. It is translated as CASSTGSSVEQYF.

The rearrangement joins TRBV6-5 to TRBJ2-3; TRBD2 is a possible D gene (6 bases). CDR1 and CDR2 from the germline V gene are MNHEY and SVGAGI. Trimming removed 2 bases from V and 4 bases from J, with 13 bases in between. CDR3 length: 15 residues. CDR3 amino acids: CASSYIPSDADTQYF. CDR3 DNA sequence: TGTGCCAGCAGTTACATCCCTAGCGATGCAGATACGCAGTATTTT.

This clonotype was counted a few times. This sequence joins TRBV4-3 and TRBJ2-3, with a possible D match to TRBD2 (7 bases). This CDR3 contains 17 residues. The germline CDR1 and CDR2 sequences are LGHNA and YSLEER. Trimming left V 0 bases short and J 2 bases short, with 15 bases between. The CDR3 bases are TGCGCCAGCAGCCAAGATTTATTACGGGGGGCCACAGATACGCAGTATTTT. Translating gives CASSQDLLRGATDTQYF.

Remarks on this clonotype: A read error may produce the germline difference seen at one junction end. This chain uses TRBV11-1 with TRBJ1-2; D is ambiguous. Germline assignment: CDR1 SGHAT and CDR2 FQDESV (reference sequence). The length of the CDR3 is 13 residues. The CDR3 DNA follows: TGTGCCAGCAGCTTCGAGGGCGGCTATGACTACACCTTC. Protein sequence: CASSFEGGYDYTF. The whole variable domain, filled in from reference TRBV11-1 and TRBJ1-2, reads EAEVAQSPRYKITEKSQAVAFWCDPISGHATLYWYRQILGQGPELLVQFQDESVVDDSQLPKDRFSAERLKGVDSTLKIQPAELGDSAMYLCASSFEGGYDYTFGSGTRLTVV.

The V and J genes are TRBV28 and TRBJ2-5; a weak D match, TRBD2 (5 bases). The CDR3 spans 15 residues. Germline V gene data show CDR1 as MDHEN and CDR2 as SYDVKM. The germline V and J ends were trimmed by 10 bases and 3 bases, with 21 bases remaining between them. CDR3 protein: CATLTNRGPEETQYF. The CDR3 nucleotides read TGTGCCACCCTAACGAACCGGGGTCCGGAAGAGACCCAGTACTTC. The full variable domain, completed using reference TRBV28 and TRBJ2-5, is DVKVTQSSRYLVKRTGEKVFLECVQDMDHENMFWYRQDPGLGLRLIYFSYDVKMKEKGDIPEGYSVSREKKERFSLILESASTNQTSMYLCATLTNRGPEETQYFGPGTRLLVL.

This chain's CDR3 is CASSQDIWNTEAFF. The CDR3 DNA follows: TGCGCCAGCAGCCAAGATATATGGAACACTGAAGCTTTCTTT. This chain uses TRBV4-1 with TRBJ1-1; D unresolved. Germline V CDR1 and CDR2: MGHRA, YSYEKL. The CDR3 has 14 residues. Trimming took 0 bases from V and 1 from J, leaving 6 bases between them.

The sample holds a few counts of this clonotype. This chain joins TRBV7-9 and TRBJ1-5, with a possible D match to TRBD1 (6 bases). The CDR3 totals 15 residues. Germline-derived CDR1 and CDR2 are SEHNR and FQNEAQ (reference sequence). Trimming left V 4 bases short and J 6 bases short, with 16 bases between. The CDR3 DNA reads TGTGCCAGCAGCTCGGCAGGACAGCAAGTTCAGCCCCAGCATTTT. Its translation is CASSSAGQQVQPQHF.

This clonotype turned up a few times. The chain couples TRBV27 to TRBJ2-1; 7 positions agree with TRBD1. The V segment lost 0 bases and the J segment 8 bases; nucleotides outside the gene matches: 16. The CDR3 has 18 amino acids. Germline V gene sequence: CDR1 MNHEY, CDR2 SMNVEV (reference sequence). CDR3 residues: CASSLSNNDRASVDEQFF. CDR3 nucleotide sequence: TGTGCCAGCAGTTTATCTAATAACGACAGGGCTTCGGTAGATGAGCAGTTCTTC.

The chain employs TRBV5-1 and TRBJ2-7; D unclear. There are 14 residues in the CDR3. Trimming removed 2 bases at V and 1 base at J, with 10 bases between. Germline CDR1 and CDR2: SGHRS and YFSETQ. CDR3 DNA: TGCGCCAGCAGCTTAAGGACGGAGTCCTACGAGCAGTACTTC. Residues: CASSLRTESYEQYF.

Of note for this clonotype: A much larger clone is a single base away; this may be a read error. V is TRBV7-6 and J is TRBJ2-3; TRBD1 agrees at 7 bases. Trimming took 7 bases from V and 5 from J; bases not matched to a gene: 9. Germline values: CDR1 SGHVS, CDR2 FNYEAQ. CDR3 length equals 14 residues. The CDR3 nucleotides are TGTGCCAGCACCTTCGGACAGGACAAAGATACGCAGTATTTT. This translates into CASTFGQDKDTQYF.

This chain connects TRBV6-5 to TRBJ1-4, with D possibly being TRBD1 (5 bases). This CDR3 has 14 amino acids. CDR1 is MNHEY and CDR2 is SVGAGI in the germline V gene. The ends were cut back, 4 bases at V and 5 bases at J, with 11 bases in the middle. CDR3 residues: CASSFWQGNEKLFF. The CDR3 bases are TGTGCCAGCAGTTTTTGGCAGGGCAATGAAAAACTGTTTTTT.

The chain carries TRBV4-3 and TRBJ2-3; D ambiguous. Germline CDR1 and CDR2: LGHNA and YSLEER. Trimming stripped 0 bases from V and 2 bases from J, with 9 bases between. This CDR3 comprises 15 residues. The CDR3 sequence is CASSQDGQLTDTQYF. For the CDR3, the DNA is TGCGCCAGCAGCCAAGATGGGCAGCTCACAGATACGCAGTATTTT.

The CDR3 sequence is CASSFLRDRAVSDEQFF. For the CDR3, the DNA is TGTGCCAGCAGTTTTCTTCGGGACAGGGCGGTTTCGGATGAGCAGTTCTTC. This sequence joins TRBV12-3 or TRBV12-4 and TRBJ2-1, with TRBD1 matching over 9 bases. J was trimmed by 8 bases and V by 3 bases; bases with no gene match: 14. CDR3 length: 17 amino acids.

CDR3 nucleotides: TGCAGTGCTAGTGACTCCCACACTGAAGCTTTCTTT. Translating gives CSASDSHTEAFF. The chain carries TRBV20-1 and TRBJ1-1; D remains unclear. This CDR3 contains 12 residues. The germline V gene encodes CDR1 DFQATT and CDR2 SNEGSKA (reference sequence). Trimming removed 3 bases at V and 3 bases at J, with 8 bases between.

This clonotype has just a few counts. The chain joins TRBV7-9 to TRBJ1-2, with D maybe TRBD1 (6 bases). The CDR3 runs 16 residues. The germline V and J ends were trimmed by 4 bases and 2 bases, with 17 bases remaining between them. Per the germline V gene, CDR1 is SEHNR and CDR2 is FQNEAQ (reference sequence). DNA for the CDR3: TGTGCCAGCAGCTCTTTGGGGGCGAGGGGGAACTATGGCTACACCTTC. Translation gives CASSSLGARGNYGYTF.

The CDR3 DNA sequence: TGCGCCAGCAGCCCTGGGCTAGCGGGGGATTCTGAGACCCAGTACTTC. Amino acid sequence: CASSPGLAGDSETQYF. The chain links TRBV5-1 to TRBJ2-5; 10 bases line up with TRBD2. The junction had 11 bases not matched to a gene; V was cut back by 4 bases and J by 5 bases. Germline loops: CDR1 SGHRS, CDR2 YFSETQ. The length of the CDR3 is 16 residues.

This clonotype has at least ten counts. DNA of the CDR3: TGTGCCAGCAGCCGAGCCCCAGAGGCTTATAATTCACCCCTCCACTTT. It translates to CASSRAPEAYNSPLHF. The V call is TRBV7-6, the J call TRBJ1-6; D is unclear. Germline loops: CDR1 SGHVS, CDR2 FNYEAQ. The CDR3 runs 16 residues. V was trimmed by 5 bases and J by 4 bases, leaving 15 bases between them.

This chain connects TRBV27 to TRBJ2-3; 11 positions agree with TRBD1. V dropped 5 bases and J dropped 4; count of bases not matched to a gene: 11. This CDR3 is built from 17 residues. Germline assignment: CDR1 MNHEY and CDR2 SMNVEV (reference sequence). This chain's CDR3 is CASSTPVGTGGPDTQYF. The CDR3 DNA is TGTGCCAGCAGTACCCCCGTAGGGACAGGGGGTCCAGATACGCAGTATTTT.

This clonotype was counted ten times or more. This chain links TRBV7-2 with TRBJ1-5; TRBD1 agrees at 7 bases. CDR3 length: 15 amino acids. The V gene end was trimmed by 5 bases and the J gene end by 5 bases; junction bases not matched to a gene: 9. Germline loops: CDR1 SGHTA, CDR2 FQGNSA. In DNA form, the CDR3 reads TGTGCCAGCAGCCTCACCCACAGGGGAGATCAGCCCCAGCATTTT. Protein sequence: CASSLTHRGDQPQHF.

The chain is built from TRBV6-5 and TRBJ1-2; 7 positions agree with TRBD1. This CDR3 is 14 amino acids long. Germline V lookup: CDR1 MNHEY, CDR2 SVGAGI. V lost 1 base and J lost 5; bases outside the gene matches: 4. The CDR3 sequence: CASSYLGQIYGYTF. The CDR3 DNA follows: TGTGCCAGCAGTTACTTGGGACAGATTTATGGCTACACCTTC.

There are a few counts of this clonotype. The chain carries TRBV25-1 and TRBJ2-2, with D maybe TRBD2 (5 bases). CDR1 and CDR2 from the germline V gene are MGHDK and SYGVNS. The CDR3 runs to 13 residues. V was clipped by 1 base and J by 7 bases, with 7 bases between them. The CDR3 nucleotides read TGTGCCAGCAGTGAATCGAGCGGCGGGGAGCTGTTTTTT. It translates to CASSESSGGELFF.

In this sample, this clonotype turned up a few times. The J gene is TRBJ2-7, the V gene TRBV7-9, with TRBD1 matching over 8 bases. Germline lookup yields CDR1 SEHNR and CDR2 FQNEAQ (reference sequence). The V segment lost 8 bases and the J segment 0 bases; nucleotides outside the gene matches: 12. CDR3 length: 16 residues. CDR3 sequence: CASRPRQGKGSYEQYF. CDR3 in DNA: TGTGCCAGCCGCCCCCGACAGGGGAAAGGCTCCTACGAGCAGTACTTC.